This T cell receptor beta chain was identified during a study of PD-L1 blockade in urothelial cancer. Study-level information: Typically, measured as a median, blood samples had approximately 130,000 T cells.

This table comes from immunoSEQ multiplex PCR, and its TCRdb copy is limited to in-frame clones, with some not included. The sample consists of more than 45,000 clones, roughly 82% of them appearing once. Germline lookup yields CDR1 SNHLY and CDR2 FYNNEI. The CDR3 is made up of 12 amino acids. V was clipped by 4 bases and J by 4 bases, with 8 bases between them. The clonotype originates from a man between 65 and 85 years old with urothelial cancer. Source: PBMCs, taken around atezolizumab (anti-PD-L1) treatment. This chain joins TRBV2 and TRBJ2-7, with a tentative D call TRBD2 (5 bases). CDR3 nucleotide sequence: TGTGCCAGCAGTGCGGAGGAGTACGAGCAGTACTTC. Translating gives CASSAEEYEQYF.